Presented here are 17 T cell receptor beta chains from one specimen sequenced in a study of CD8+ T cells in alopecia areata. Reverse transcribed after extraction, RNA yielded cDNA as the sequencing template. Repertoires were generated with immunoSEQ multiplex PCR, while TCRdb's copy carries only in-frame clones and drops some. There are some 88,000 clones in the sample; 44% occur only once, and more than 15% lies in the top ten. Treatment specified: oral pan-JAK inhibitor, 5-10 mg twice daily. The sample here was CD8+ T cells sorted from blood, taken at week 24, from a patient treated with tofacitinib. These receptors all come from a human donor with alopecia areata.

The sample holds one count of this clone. The CDR3, as DNA: TGTGCCAGCAGCTTAGGGAGAGTAGGGCAAGAGACCCAGTACTTC. Translating it yields CASSLGRVGQETQYF. V and J are TRBV13 and TRBJ2-5, with D unclear. V lost 0 bases and J lost 2, with 10 bases in between. CDR3 length equals 15 residues. The germline CDR1 and CDR2 sequences are PRHDT and FYEKMQ (reference sequence).

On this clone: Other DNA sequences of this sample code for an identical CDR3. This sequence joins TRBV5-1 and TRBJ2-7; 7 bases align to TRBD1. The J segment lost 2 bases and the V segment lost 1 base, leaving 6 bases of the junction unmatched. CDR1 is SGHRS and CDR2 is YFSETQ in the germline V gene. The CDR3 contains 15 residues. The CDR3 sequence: CASSLQTGSTYEQYF. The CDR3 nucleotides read TGCGCCAGCAGCTTGCAGACAGGGAGTACCTACGAGCAGTACTTC.

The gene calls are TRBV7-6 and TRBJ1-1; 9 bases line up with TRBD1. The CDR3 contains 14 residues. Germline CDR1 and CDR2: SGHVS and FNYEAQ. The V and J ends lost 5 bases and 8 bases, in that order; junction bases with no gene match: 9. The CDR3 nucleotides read TGTGCCAGCAGCCTCCTGACAGGGGGTAGGGAAGCTTTCTTT. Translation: CASSLLTGGREAFF.

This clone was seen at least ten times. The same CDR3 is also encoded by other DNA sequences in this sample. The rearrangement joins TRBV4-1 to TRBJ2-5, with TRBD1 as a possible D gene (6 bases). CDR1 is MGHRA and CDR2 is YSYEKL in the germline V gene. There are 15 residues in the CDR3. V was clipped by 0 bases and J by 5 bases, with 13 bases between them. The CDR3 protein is CASSQDGGGGETQYF. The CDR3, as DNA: TGCGCCAGCAGCCAAGATGGGGGCGGTGGGGAGACCCAGTACTTC.

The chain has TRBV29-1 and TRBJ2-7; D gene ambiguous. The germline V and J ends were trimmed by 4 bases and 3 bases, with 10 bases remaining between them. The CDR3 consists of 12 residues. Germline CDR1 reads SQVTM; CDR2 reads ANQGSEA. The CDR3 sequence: CSVVGSGYEQYF. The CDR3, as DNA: TGCAGCGTTGTAGGGTCGGGCTACGAGCAGTACTTC.

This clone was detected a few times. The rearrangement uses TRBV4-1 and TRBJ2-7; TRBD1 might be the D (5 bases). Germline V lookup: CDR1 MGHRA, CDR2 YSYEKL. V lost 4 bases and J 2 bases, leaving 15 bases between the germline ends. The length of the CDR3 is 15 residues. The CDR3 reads CASSLELTGPYEQYF. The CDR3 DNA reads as TGCGCCAGCAGCCTAGAACTAACAGGACCCTACGAGCAGTACTTC.

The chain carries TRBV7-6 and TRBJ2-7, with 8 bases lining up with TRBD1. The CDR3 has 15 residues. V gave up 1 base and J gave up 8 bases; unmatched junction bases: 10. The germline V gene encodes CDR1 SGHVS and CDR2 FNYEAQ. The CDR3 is CASSLGGTGRTKQYF. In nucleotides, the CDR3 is TGTGCCAGCAGCTTAGGGGGGACAGGTCGTACGAAGCAGTACTTC.

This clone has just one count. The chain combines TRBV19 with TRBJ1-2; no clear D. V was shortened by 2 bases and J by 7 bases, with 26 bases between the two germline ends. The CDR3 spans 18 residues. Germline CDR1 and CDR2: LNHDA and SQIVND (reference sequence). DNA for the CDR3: TGTGCCAGTAGTATACCAGAATCGAGAGGTTGGAGGGAAGCTGGCTACACCTTC. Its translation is CASSIPESRGWREAGYTF. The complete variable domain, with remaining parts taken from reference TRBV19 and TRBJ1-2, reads DGGITQSPKYLFRKEGQNVTLSCEQNLNHDAMYWYRQDPGQGLRLIYYSQIVNDFQKGDIAEGYSVSREKKESFPLTVTSAQKNPTAFYLCASSIPESRGWREAGYTFGSGTRLTVV.

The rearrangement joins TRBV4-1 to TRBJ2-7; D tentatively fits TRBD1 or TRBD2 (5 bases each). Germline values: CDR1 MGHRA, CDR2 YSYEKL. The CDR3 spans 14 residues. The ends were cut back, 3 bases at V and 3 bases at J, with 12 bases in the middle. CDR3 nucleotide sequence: TGCGCCAGCAGCCACGAGTGGGGGAACTACGAGCAGTACTTC. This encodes CASSHEWGNYEQYF.

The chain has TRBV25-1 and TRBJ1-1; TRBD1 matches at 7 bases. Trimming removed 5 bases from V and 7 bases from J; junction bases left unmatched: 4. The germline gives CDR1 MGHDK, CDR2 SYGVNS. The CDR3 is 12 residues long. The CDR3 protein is CASSKGASEAFF. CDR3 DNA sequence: TGTGCCAGCAGTAAGGGGGCGAGTGAAGCTTTCTTT.

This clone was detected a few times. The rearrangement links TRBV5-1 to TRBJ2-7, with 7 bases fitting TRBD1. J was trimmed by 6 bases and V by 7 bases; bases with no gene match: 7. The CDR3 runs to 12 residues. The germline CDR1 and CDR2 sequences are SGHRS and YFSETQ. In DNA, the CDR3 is TGCGCCAGCCGAGGGGGCGACGGCGAGCAGTACTTC. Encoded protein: CASRGGDGEQYF.

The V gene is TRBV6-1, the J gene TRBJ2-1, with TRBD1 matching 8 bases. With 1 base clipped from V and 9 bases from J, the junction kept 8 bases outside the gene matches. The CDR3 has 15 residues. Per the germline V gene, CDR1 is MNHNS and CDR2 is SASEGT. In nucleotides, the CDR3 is TGTGCCAGCAGTGAAGTTAGGACAGGGCGAAGTGAGCAGTTCTTC. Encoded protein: CASSEVRTGRSEQFF.

The CDR3, as DNA: TGTGCCAGTAGGATTGGACTAGCTTCAGATACGCAGTATTTT. It specifies CASRIGLASDTQYF. This sequence joins TRBV19 and TRBJ2-3, with TRBD2 matching 8 bases. After removal of 6 bases from V and 4 bases from J, the junction contained 6 bases not matched to a gene. This CDR3 contains 14 residues. CDR1 is LNHDA, CDR2 SQIVND, per germline (reference sequence).

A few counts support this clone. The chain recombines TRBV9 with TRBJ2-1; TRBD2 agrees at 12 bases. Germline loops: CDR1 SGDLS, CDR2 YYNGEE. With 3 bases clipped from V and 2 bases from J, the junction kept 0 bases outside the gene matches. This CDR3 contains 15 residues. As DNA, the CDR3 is TGTGCCAGCAGCGCTAGCGGGAGGGCCTACAATGAGCAGTTCTTC. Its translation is CASSASGRAYNEQFF.

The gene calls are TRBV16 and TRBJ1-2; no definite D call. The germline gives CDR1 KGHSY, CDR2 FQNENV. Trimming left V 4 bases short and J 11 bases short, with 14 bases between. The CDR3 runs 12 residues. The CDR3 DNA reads TGTGCCAGCAGCCTCCAGTTGGATAGGTACACCTTC. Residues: CASSLQLDRYTF. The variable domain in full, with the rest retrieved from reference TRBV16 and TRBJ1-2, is GEEVAQTPKHLVRGEGQKAKLYCAPIKGHSYVFWYQQVLKNEFKFLISFQNENVFDETGMPKERFSAKCLPNSPCSLEIQATKLEDSAVYFCASSLQLDRYTFGSGTRLTVV.

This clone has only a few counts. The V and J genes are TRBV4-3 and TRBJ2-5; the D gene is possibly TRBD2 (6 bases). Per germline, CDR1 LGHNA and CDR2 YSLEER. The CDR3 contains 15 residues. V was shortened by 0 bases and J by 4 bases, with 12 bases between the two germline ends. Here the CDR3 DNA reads TGCGCCAGCAGCCAAGATCGGCAGGAGGGAGAGACCCAGTACTTC. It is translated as CASSQDRQEGETQYF.

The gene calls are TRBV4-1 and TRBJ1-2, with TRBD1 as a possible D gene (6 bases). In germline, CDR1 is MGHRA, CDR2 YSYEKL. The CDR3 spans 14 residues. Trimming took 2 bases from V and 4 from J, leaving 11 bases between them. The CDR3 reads CASSQQGSGYGYTF. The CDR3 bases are TGCGCCAGCAGCCAACAGGGGTCGGGCTATGGCTACACCTTC.